The 23 T cell receptor beta chains below were found in one sample sequenced in a study of vaccination and CD4 T cells after COVID-19 (dated 2022 in TCRdb). The protocol used for the library was PCR. Sequencing was carried out with an Illumina iSeq 100. DNA from cultured CD4+ T cells underwent TCR sequencing with the Oncomine TCR Beta short-read assay at the Johns Hopkins FTIC core. Starting from the raw public reads, TCRdb applied fastp trimming at Q25, assembled clones with MiXCR and retained in-frame beta chains. Each entry merges the rows of one CDR3 protein and shows their most common DNA and genes. Across this sample there are about 8,100 distinct CDR3 sequences, with 60% seen only once. About 30% of the sample is held by the ten biggest clonotypes. The treatment or condition label for this specimen denotes: roughly 10-day PBMC culture with coronavirus spike peptide pools or control peptides (ViraFEST assay).

Their antigen targets remain unknown. The sample comprised CD4+ T cells from blood, cultured in vitro. These receptors all come from a human donor who had recovered from COVID-19.

This chain connects TRBV18 to TRBJ1-2; D is unclear. The V end lost 4 bases, the J end lost 3 bases, and 12 bases lay between the germline ends. The germline V gene encodes CDR1 KGHSH and CDR2 LQKENI. This CDR3 is built from 14 residues. The CDR3 protein is CASSHGKPDYGYTF. Written as DNA, the CDR3 is TGTGCCAGCTCACACGGCAAGCCTGACTATGGCTACACCTTC.

V gene TRBV6-5 combines with J gene TRBJ2-5, with D perhaps matching TRBD1 (5 bases). The germline CDR1 and CDR2 sequences are MNHEY and SVGAGI. V was clipped by 2 bases and J by 0 bases, with 19 bases between them. This CDR3 region has 18 residues. CDR3 coding DNA: TGTGCCAGCAGTTACACCCAGGGCCTAACTCGGAACCAAGAGACCCAGTACTTC. Translated, it gives CASSYTQGLTRNQETQYF.

The V gene is TRBV27, the J gene TRBJ2-7; perhaps TRBD2 as D (5 bases). The CDR3 extends over 14 amino acids. The germline V gene has CDR1 MNHEY and CDR2 SMNVEV (reference sequence). Trimming took off 5 bases at V and 4 bases at J, with 15 bases between the two ends. The CDR3 region is CASSVRGVKYEQYF. As DNA, the CDR3 is TGTGCCAGCAGTGTCCGGGGAGTAAAATACGAGCAGTACTTC.

The chain recombines TRBV20-1 with TRBJ2-3; tentative D call: TRBD1 (6 bases). Trimming stripped 4 bases from V and 8 bases from J, with 13 bases between. The germline CDR1 and CDR2 sequences are DFQATT and SNEGSKA (reference sequence). The CDR3 covers 12 residues. The CDR3 nucleotides read TGCAGTGCTACAGGGACAACTACTACGCAGTATTTT. Translating gives CSATGTTTTQYF.

The rearrangement joins TRBV6-1 to TRBJ1-5; 9 bases line up with TRBD1. The V and J ends lost 4 bases and 7 bases, in that order; junction bases with no gene match: 5. The length of the CDR3 is 14 residues. In germline, CDR1 is MNHNS, CDR2 SASEGT. The CDR3 is CASSVGQGGQPQHF. The CDR3 nucleotides read TGTGCCAGCAGTGTGGGACAGGGAGGCCAGCCCCAGCATTTT.

This clonotype was picked up a small number of times. The chain carries TRBV7-3 and TRBJ2-2; tentative D call: TRBD2 (5 bases). Trimming pared 0 bases from V and 5 bases from J, leaving 16 bases between. The V gene's germline CDR1 is SGHTA and CDR2 FQGTGA. This CDR3 region has 17 residues. The CDR3 here is CASSLTYVGPGTGELFF. DNA for the CDR3: TGTGCCAGCAGCTTAACATATGTGGGCCCGGGGACCGGGGAGCTGTTTTTT.

The CDR3 DNA reads as TGTGCCAGCAGCTTCTACCGGATCCCTCTCGCGGGGGGGGGCTACGAGCAGTACTTC. It codes for CASSFYRIPLAGGGYEQYF. The V call is TRBV7-8, the J call TRBJ2-7; 9 bases fit TRBD2. The CDR3 is 19 residues long. Per germline, CDR1 SGHVS and CDR2 FQNEAQ. Trimming cost V 3 bases and J 3 bases; bases outside gene matches: 18.

The rearrangement joins TRBV7-9 to TRBJ2-3; 11 bases map to TRBD2. V lost 1 base and J lost 4; bases outside the gene matches: 4. Germline V CDR1 and CDR2: SEHNR, FQNEAQ (reference sequence). This CDR3 is 16 amino acids long. The CDR3 DNA reads TGTGCCAGCAGCTTAGTGGCTAGCGGGAGGTCAGATACGCAGTATTTT. It specifies CASSLVASGRSDTQYF.

This clonotype was counted only a few times. CDR3 region: CASSLEPGSPLHF. Here the CDR3 DNA reads TGTGCCAGCAGCTTAGAACCGGGTTCACCCCTCCACTTT. The J gene is TRBJ1-6, the V gene TRBV7-6; D not certain. CDR1 SGHVS and CDR2 FNYEAQ come from the germline V gene. The V and J ends lost 1 base and 9 bases respectively, with 7 bases between them. CDR3 length equals 13 residues.

The chain links TRBV5-1 to TRBJ2-7, with 10 nucleotides matching TRBD1. This CDR3 has 16 residues. With 2 bases clipped from V and 1 base from J, the junction kept 6 bases outside the gene matches. Germline loops: CDR1 SGHRS, CDR2 YFSETQ. CDR3 sequence (DNA): TGCGCCAGCAGCTTAGAGACAGGGGGCGCGTCCTACGAGCAGTACTTC. As protein: CASSLETGGASYEQYF.

The CDR3 spells CASSLSPAGEIRYNEQFF. CDR3 in DNA: TGTGCCAGCAGCTTAAGCCCAGCGGGAGAAATTCGTTACAATGAGCAGTTCTTC. V is TRBV7-2 and J is TRBJ2-1; 8 nucleotides match TRBD2. V was clipped by 2 bases and J by 4 bases; unmatched bases: 13. The CDR3 covers 18 residues. Germline assignment: CDR1 SGHTA and CDR2 FQGNSA.

The V gene is TRBV2, the J gene TRBJ1-2; no reliable D call. The V and J ends lost 9 bases and 2 bases respectively, with 19 bases between them. In germline, CDR1 is SNHLY, CDR2 FYNNEI. CDR3 length: 15 amino acids. CDR3 sequence: CASNPPWFLNYGYTF. The CDR3 nucleotides are TGTGCCAGTAACCCACCGTGGTTCCTAAACTATGGCTACACCTTC.

The CDR3 nucleotides are TGTGCCAGCAGTGAGACCCTCAACAGGGAGACCATATATTTT. It translates to CASSETLNRETIYF. The chain carries TRBV6-1 and TRBJ1-3, with D possibly matching TRBD1 (6 bases). This CDR3 contains 14 residues. V was clipped by 3 bases and J by 10 bases, with 16 bases between them. Germline assignment: CDR1 MNHNS and CDR2 SASEGT.

This clonotype was recorded a few times. This chain uses TRBV24-1 with TRBJ2-2; 9 bases are shared with TRBD1. V was pared by 3 bases and J by 4 bases, with 5 bases of the junction left unmatched. Germline CDR1 and CDR2: KGHDR and SFDVKD. This CDR3 contains 16 residues. DNA of the CDR3: TGTGCCACCAGTGATGGGGACAGGGTGGGCACCGGGGAGCTGTTTTTT. Translating it yields CATSDGDRVGTGELFF.

This clonotype is labeled hyperexpanded (1% or more). The J gene is TRBJ2-1, the V gene TRBV7-9; possibly TRBD1 or TRBD2 for D (5 bases each). CDR3 size: 12 residues. The ends were cut back, 7 bases at V and 5 bases at J, with 9 bases in the middle. Germline CDR1 reads SEHNR; CDR2 reads FQNEAQ (reference sequence). DNA of the CDR3: TGTGCCAGCACGGGGCGGGACAATGAGCAGTTCTTC. Its translation is CASTGRDNEQFF.

This clonotype was counted only a few times. This chain uses TRBV20-1 with TRBJ2-5, with D possibly being TRBD1 (6 bases). Trimming shortened V by 5 bases and J by 5 bases, and 21 bases separated the two germline ends. Germline CDR1 reads DFQATT; CDR2 reads SNEGSKA (reference sequence). The CDR3 runs 15 residues. As DNA, the CDR3 is TGCAGTGCTCTTCGACTGGCAGGGGTGGGGGAGACCCAGTACTTC. Its protein is CSALRLAGVGETQYF.

By share, this clonotype counts as medium-sized (0.01 to 0.1%). This chain uses TRBV9 with TRBJ2-5; D remains ambiguous. Deletions cut 3 bases from V and 1 base from J, with 7 bases between. The CDR3 consists of 13 residues. Germline CDR1 is SGDLS and CDR2 is YYNGEE. The CDR3 sequence: CASSGNPQETQYF. The CDR3, as DNA: TGTGCCAGCAGCGGGAACCCCCAAGAGACCCAGTACTTC.

The rearrangement links TRBV7-8 to TRBJ2-1; 8 bases map to TRBD2. The ends lost 1 base at V and 2 bases at J; junction bases unmatched: 4. The CDR3 covers 16 residues. Germline V lookup: CDR1 SGHVS, CDR2 FQNEAQ. The CDR3 nucleotides are TGTGCCAGCAGCTTAGGTGGACTAGCCACCTACAATGAGCAGTTCTTC. It translates to CASSLGGLATYNEQFF.

The chain has TRBV4-1 and TRBJ1-2; weak D call: TRBD1 (5 bases). V lost 1 base, J lost 8 bases, and 14 bases lay in between. Germline V gene lookup returns CDR1 MGHRA and CDR2 YSYEKL. The CDR3 contains 14 residues. The CDR3 reads CASSQVSGTEGYTF. Written as DNA, the CDR3 is TGCGCCAGCAGCCAAGTTTCTGGGACGGAGGGCTACACCTTC.

This clonotype has just a few counts. The CDR3 DNA reads TGTGCCAGCAGCCAGGCGAGACAGGGGGAATTTGAAGCTTTCTTT. This codes for CASSQARQGEFEAFF. The chain employs TRBV14 and TRBJ1-1; 9 positions agree with TRBD1. Germline lookup yields CDR1 SGHDN and CDR2 FVKESK. The CDR3 covers 15 residues. J was trimmed by 7 bases and V by 3 bases; bases with no gene match: 9.

The CDR3 DNA is TGTGCCAGCAGCCCCGTAATAGCGGAAGAAGCAGATACGCAGTATTTT. Amino acid sequence: CASSPVIAEEADTQYF. The rearrangement uses TRBV21-1 and TRBJ2-3; TRBD2 was called by the table and not checked on the DNA. TRBV21-1 is a recognized pseudogene. This CDR3 has 16 amino acids.

This clonotype was seen more than once but under ten times. The chain couples TRBV20-1 to TRBJ2-5; D may be TRBD2 (6 bases). The CDR3 is 13 amino acids. Between the trimmed V and J ends, which lost 6 bases and 5 bases, there was a span of 16 bases. Germline lookup yields CDR1 DFQATT and CDR2 SNEGSKA (reference sequence). The chain's CDR3 is CSASKRASETQYF. The CDR3 DNA follows: TGCAGTGCCAGTAAGCGGGCGTCGGAGACCCAGTACTTC.

The table lists this clonotype with a count of one. The genes are TRBV20-1 and TRBJ2-3, with D maybe TRBD2 (5 bases). Trimming took 1 base from V and 5 from J, leaving 10 bases between them. In germline, CDR1 is DFQATT, CDR2 SNEGSKA (reference sequence). The CDR3 extends over 13 amino acids. The CDR3, as DNA: TGCAGTGCTAGAGTTTCCGCGGGAGATACGCAGTATTTT. Translating gives CSARVSAGDTQYF.